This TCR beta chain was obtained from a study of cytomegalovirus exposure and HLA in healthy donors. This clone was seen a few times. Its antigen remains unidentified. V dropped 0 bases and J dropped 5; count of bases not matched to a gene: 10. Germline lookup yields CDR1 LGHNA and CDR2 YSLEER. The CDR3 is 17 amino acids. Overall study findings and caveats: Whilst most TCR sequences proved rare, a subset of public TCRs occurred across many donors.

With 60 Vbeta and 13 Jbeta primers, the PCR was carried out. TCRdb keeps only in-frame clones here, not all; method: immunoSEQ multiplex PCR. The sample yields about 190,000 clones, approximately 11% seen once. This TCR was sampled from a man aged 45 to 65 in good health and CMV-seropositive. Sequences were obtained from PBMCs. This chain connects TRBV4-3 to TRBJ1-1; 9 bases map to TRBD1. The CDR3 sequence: CASSQDQGQGVGTEAFF. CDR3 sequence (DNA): TGCGCCAGCAGCCAAGATCAGGGACAGGGAGTAGGAACTGAAGCTTTCTTT.